This paragraph reports one T cell receptor beta chain. This clonotype was seen a handful of times. Its antigen remains unidentified. Nothing much larger sits one base from this clone, and base qualities are not available. Sequencing used an Illumina NovaSeq 6000. TCRalpha and TCRbeta cDNA libraries were constructed by 5'RACE with constant-segment primers, with sample barcodes and unique molecular identifiers being introduced. Trizol reagent was used to extract RNA from every sample. Amplification of the libraries took two PCR steps, and the second step added a second sample barcode plus Illumina TruSeq adapters. Sequencing of the libraries was done on an Illumina NovaSeq, producing 2 x 150 bp paired-end reads. In the source study's methods: With migec v1.2.7, reads were demultiplexed and then collapsed into UMI-guided consensus sequences. Using mixcr v2.1.11, UMI consensuses were aligned to TRA and TRB V and J templates and then assembled into clonotypes. Clonotypes were classified as expanded or contracted when called significant by both edgeR and NoisET, with noise models trained on biological replicates. For edgeR calls, a false discovery rate-adjusted p below 0.01 and a log2 fold-change threshold of 1 were applied. As an exploratory analysis of dynamics, max-normalized trajectories of the 1000 most abundant clonotypes were examined with PCA combined with hierarchical clustering. Each responding clone was given a CD4 or CD8 phenotype based on the CD4+ and CD8+ repertoires, which had been sequenced separately. The raw public reads went through TCRdb reprocessing: fastp at Q25, MiXCR clone calling, in-frame beta chains kept. Rows matching on CDR3 protein sequence are summarized as one entry with the most common DNA and genes. The V and J calls, along with clone size, are taken from TCRdb and not from the paper's own processing. Here the sample has around 500,000 distinct CDR3 sequences; around a sixth occur a single time. In total, the top ten clones hold about 12% of the sample.

PBMCs were isolated by Ficoll-Paque density gradient centrifugation. The data were taken from a study of T-cell memory formation after mild COVID-19 (dated by TCRdb to 2020 to 2023). Regarding the complete study: TCR sequence clusters from the two donors were largely donor specific. In two donors, T-cell clones that expanded and contracted after mild COVID-19 were followed by sequencing TCRalpha and TCRbeta repertoires longitudinally. The cohort was made up of two young adult volunteers, one female and one male, who were previously healthy.

General findings and caveats noted by the study authors: Contracting CD4+ clones were located mainly in the CM and EM memory subsets, whereas CD8+ clones were found to be enriched in EMRA. Only two mild cases were covered in the study, and larger cohorts including severe cases with pre-infection samples were considered necessary. Balanced CD4/CD8 phenotypes were observed for clones contracting from day 15 to 85, whereas a bias towards CD4+ was observed for a second wave of clones expanding from day 15 to 37. Whether the second-wave clones peaking on day 37 were SARS-CoV-2 specific was not confirmed. Some responding clones were detected in pre-infection memory, suggesting pre-existing cross-reactive memory T cells joined the SARS-CoV-2 response.

The source is an adult woman who had mild COVID-19 (a few samples of this study predate the infection). The sample titles of this study are shuffled in the database, so cell type and time point are left out; the donor was told from shared clones. The sample was PBMCs or a T cell subset sorted from them (not recorded which).

At the DNA level, the sequence is TGCAGCGTTGAAGATCGGACAGGGGTAGAGACCCAGTACTTC. Its coded protein is CSVEDRTGVETQYF. The rearranged chain carries TRBV29-1 and TRBJ2-5, with TRBD1 matching 9 junction bases. Germline trimming: 0 bases from V, 4 bases from J; junction bases outside gene matches: 3. From the cysteine through the phenylalanine, the CDR3 covers 14 amino acids. Only the CDR3 part of the read is kept: 42 bases, read in frame from the first base. CDR1 and CDR2 (SQVTM, ANQGSEA) derive from the germline V gene.